One and the same sample provided the 8 T cell receptor beta chains below, sequenced in a study of blood T cells in healthy people across ages. PCR was performed a second time for about 7 to 12 cycles using a sample-barcoded 5' primer and a J-beta primer mix. TCRdb redid the calling of the 5' RACE reads with MiXCR, one entry per CDR3 protein. The sample has hundreds of thousands of distinct CDR3 sequences; roughly 60% are singletons. Material: blood. These receptors originate from a young man in good health.

The chain uses TRBV3-1 and TRBJ2-5; D perhaps matches TRBD2 (5 bases). Per germline, CDR1 LGHDT and CDR2 YNNKEL (reference sequence). V gave up 0 bases and J gave up 12 bases, with 14 bases separating them. The CDR3 is made up of 13 amino acids. This CDR3 is CASSQDSERIEYF. DNA for the CDR3: TGTGCCAGCAGCCAAGATTCGGAGCGGATAGAGTACTTC.

V gene TRBV6-5 combines with J gene TRBJ1-2, with 7 bases aligning to TRBD1. The CDR3 length is 14 residues. Germline CDR1 is MNHEY and CDR2 is SVGAGI. Trimming cost V 8 bases and J 4 bases; bases outside gene matches: 10. This chain's CDR3 is CASGQGVSGYGYTF. CDR3 DNA: TGTGCCAGCGGCCAGGGGGTATCCGGCTATGGCTACACCTTC.

This clonotype has ten or more counts. CDR3 DNA: TGCAGCGTTGAGTTGCAGCGGGACAGGGACGAGCAGTACTTC. Translating gives CSVELQRDRDEQYF. The chain recombines TRBV29-1 with TRBJ2-7; 9 bases map to TRBD1. With 3 bases clipped from V and 5 bases from J, the junction kept 8 bases outside the gene matches. Germline CDR1 reads SQVTM; CDR2 reads ANQGSEA. The CDR3 extends over 14 amino acids.

This clonotype was counted only a few times. The CDR3 is CASSLRAGQGFYGYTF. CDR3 DNA sequence: TGTGCCAGCAGTTTAAGAGCCGGACAGGGGTTCTATGGCTACACCTTC. V gene TRBV27 combines with J gene TRBJ1-2, with 9 bases identical to TRBD1. V lost 2 bases, J lost 4 bases, and 8 bases stayed unmatched. Germline V gene sequence: CDR1 MNHEY, CDR2 SMNVEV (reference sequence). This CDR3 has 16 residues.

This clonotype has just a few counts. This sequence joins TRBV7-9 and TRBJ2-6, with a tentative D call TRBD2 (5 bases). The germline CDR1 and CDR2 sequences are SEHNR and FQNEAQ (reference sequence). The CDR3 runs to 17 residues. Trimming removed 5 bases at V and 2 bases at J, with 16 bases between. In DNA, the CDR3 is TGTGCCAGCAGCAACGCCGGCGGGTTTGCTGGGGCCAACGTCCTGACTTTC. Amino acids: CASSNAGGFAGANVLTF.

The rearrangement links TRBV9 to TRBJ2-1; D call uncertain. Between the trimmed V and J ends, which lost 1 base and 4 bases, there was a span of 6 bases. Germline V gene lookup returns CDR1 SGDLS and CDR2 YYNGEE. This CDR3 is 13 amino acids long. The CDR3 DNA sequence: TGTGCCAGCAGCGTATGGGGATACAATGAGCAGTTCTTC. Protein product: CASSVWGYNEQFF.

The rearrangement links TRBV18 to TRBJ2-6; D not certain. V was pared by 0 bases and J by 2 bases, with 2 bases between. The CDR3 is 14 amino acids. Looked up from germline, CDR1 is KGHSH and CDR2 is LQKENI. The DNA of the CDR3 is TGTGCCAGCTCACCACCTACTGGGGCCAACGTCCTGACTTTC. Its translation: CASSPPTGANVLTF.

A few counts support this clonotype. The genes are TRBV18 and TRBJ2-7; either TRBD1 or TRBD2 may fit D (7 bases each). V lost 4 bases, J lost 4 bases, and 17 bases lay in between. The length of the CDR3 is 15 residues. Looked up from germline, CDR1 is KGHSH and CDR2 is LQKENI. The CDR3 reads CASSLSGTAPYEQYF. CDR3 nucleotides: TGTGCCAGCTCACTGAGCGGGACAGCACCTTACGAGCAGTACTTC. Looking up the rest from reference TRBV18 and TRBJ2-7 gives the full variable domain: NAGVMQNPRHLVRRRGQEARLRCSPMKGHSHVYWYRQLPEEGLKFMVYLQKENIIDESGMPKERFSAEFPKEGPSILRIQQVVRGDSAAYFCASSLSGTAPYEQYFGPGTRLTVT.